This TCR beta chain was captured in a study of T cell responses to AZD1222 COVID-19 vaccine. This clone appeared a single time. Antigen specificity is unknown. Regarding the study as a whole: Females outnumbered males among donors, who were mostly white British; clonal diversity was possibly underestimated. Without day 14 samples, only post-peak T cell repertoires were studied. Spike as a whole was targeted by vaccine-associated CD4 TCRs, dominant at 160-218 and 743-854.

Here immunoSEQ multiplex PCR was the method, and the copy in TCRdb shows in-frame clones only, minus some. This table holds about 79,000 clones, more than 70% found once. The CDR3 spans 14 residues. V lost 6 bases, J lost 6 bases, and 7 bases stayed unmatched. Germline V lookup: CDR1 SQVTM, CDR2 ANQGSEA. The rearrangement joins TRBV29-1 to TRBJ1-5, with 11 positions matching TRBD1. The sequencing used peripheral blood, collected on day 0 of AZD1222 vaccination. The source is an adult in good health. In DNA form, the CDR3 reads TGCAGCGTCCTCGGACAGGGGGCATCTCAGCCCCAGCATTTT. This encodes CSVLGQGASQPQHF. Supplemented by reference TRBV29-1 and TRBJ1-5, the full variable domain reads SAVISQKPSRDICQRGTSLTIQCQVDSQVTMMFWYRQQPGQSLTLIATANQGSEATYESGFVIDKFPISRPNLTFSTLTVSNMSPEDSSIYLCSVLGQGASQPQHFGDGTRLSIL.